These T cell receptor beta chains were read from a single sample in a study of response to subunit inactivated influenza vaccine. TCRdb reanalysed the RT-PCR reads using MiXCR and keeps one entry per CDR3 protein. The data show roughly 670,000 distinct CDR3 sequences, with 12% to 15% seen just once and 7.6% held by the top ten. Sequenced here: PBMCs from blood, sampled 14 days before vaccination. Receptors were obtained from a man aged 50 to 59 who received an inactivated influenza vaccine. Each CDR3 is given with its conserved first and last residue. D genes are given only for firm matches. Clone sizes are given selectively: once, few, many, or a class where the clone is expanded.

many | TRBJ1-2 | TRBV5-1 | TRBD1 | TGCGCCAGCAGCTTGGAAGGGGGCAGGAACTATGGCTACACCTTC | CASSLEGGRNYGYTF
NA | TRBJ1-6 | TRBV28 | NA | TGTGCCAGCAGCCAGGGGAACAATTCACCCCTCCACTTT | CASSQGNNSPLHF
few | TRBJ1-2 | TRBV28 | TRBD1 | TGTGCCAGCAGTCCCCACAGGGGCTATAATGGCTACACCTTC | CASSPHRGYNGYTF
few | TRBJ2-5 | TRBV7-9 | TRBD2 | TGTGCCAGCAGCTTTCCCCTAGCGGGAGCCCAGGAGACCCAGTACTTC | CASSFPLAGAQETQYF
many | TRBJ2-1 | TRBV12-3/TRBV12-4 | NA | TGTGCCAGCAGTTTAGCGGGGGGACGGTACAATGAGCAGTTCTTC | CASSLAGGRYNEQFF
NA | TRBJ2-3 | TRBV28 | TRBD1 | TGTGCCAGCAGCTCGCAGGGGGCTGGCACAGATACGCAGTATTTT | CASSSQGAGTDTQYF
few | TRBJ2-7 | TRBV4-1 | TRBD1 | TGCGCCAGCAGCCGGGGTCACTCCGGGACAGGGGGCAACGAGCAGTACTTC | CASSRGHSGTGGNEQYF
NA | TRBJ1-5 | TRBV27 | NA | TGTGCCAGCAGTTTCGCCCCTGGGGGGGCTCAGCCCCAGCATTTT | CASSFAPGGAQPQHF
NA | TRBJ2-3 | TRBV28 | TRBD2 | TGTGCCAGCAGTTTATCGGGTCTAGCGGGAGGGCCGGTAGATACGCAGTATTTT | CASSLSGLAGGPVDTQYF
NA | TRBJ2-5 | TRBV2 | TRBD2 | TGTGCCAGCAGTGAAAGGCGGGGGGAGACCCAGTACTTC | CASSERRGETQYF
NA | TRBJ2-1 | TRBV20-1 | NA | TGCTGTGCTAGAGATGAGGACCGACTAGTCTCCTACAATGAGCAGTTCTTC | CCARDEDRLVSYNEQFF
many | TRBJ2-1 | TRBV28 | NA | TGTGCCAGCAGGCCCGGCGGGATGAAAAACAATGAGCAGTTCTTC | CASRPGGMKNNEQFF
NA | TRBJ2-5 | TRBV2 | NA | TGTGCCAGCAGCCTGAGAGCGGCTCCGCAAGAGACCCAGTACTTC | CASSLRAAPQETQYF
NA | TRBJ1-2 | TRBV9 | TRBD1 | TGTGCCAGCAGCCTCCGGGACAGGGGGGGAGGCTACACCTTC | CASSLRDRGGGYTF
few | TRBJ2-1 | TRBV5-1 | TRBD2 | TGCGCCAGCAGCAAACGGGGGGGCCCAAGTGATGAGCAGTTCTTC | CASSKRGGPSDEQFF
NA | TRBJ1-5 | TRBV5-5 | TRBD1 | TGTGCCAGCAGCTGGGACAGGGTGAATCAGCCCCAGCATTTT | CASSWDRVNQPQHF
few | TRBJ2-3 | TRBV5-8 | TRBD2 | TGTGCCAGCAGCTTGGAATGGGGAGGACTAGCGGGAACGCAGTATTTT | CASSLEWGGLAGTQYF
NA | TRBJ2-4 | TRBV6-5 | TRBD2 | TGTGCCAGCAGTTACATGGGGGAGGGAACCAAAAACATTCAGTACTTC | CASSYMGEGTKNIQYF
few | TRBJ2-3 | TRBV4-1 | NA | TGCGCCAGCAGCCAAGAGTTTTTTGGGGGTCGCACAGATACGCAGTATTTT | CASSQEFFGGRTDTQYF
few | TRBJ2-1 | TRBV20-1 | NA | TGCAGTGCTAGGAGGGTCCCAGGACCAGGCGAGCAGTTCTTC | CSARRVPGPGEQFF
many | TRBJ1-6 | TRBV20-1 | NA | TGCAGTGCTAGAGAGGGGGGACGTGCCTATAATTCACCCCTCCACTTT | CSAREGGRAYNSPLHF
NA | TRBJ2-7 | TRBV27 | TRBD2 | TGTGCCAGCAGGCGGGCTAGCGGGGCGTACGAGCAGTACTTC | CASRRASGAYEQYF
NA | TRBJ2-4 | TRBV4-1 | NA | TGCGCCAGCAGCCAAGATGAGGGGTTTCTCCTAGGCAAAAACATTCAGTACTTC | CASSQDEGFLLGKNIQYF
few | TRBJ2-4 | TRBV28 | NA | TGTGCCAGCAGTATGGGAGCCCTAGCCAAAAACATTCAGTACTTC | CASSMGALAKNIQYF
NA | TRBJ1-2 | TRBV5-1 | TRBD1 | TGCGCCAGCAGCTACACCTTACCGGGACAGGGGGACTACACCTTC | CASSYTLPGQGDYTF
many | TRBJ2-2 | TRBV4-2 | NA | TGTGCCAGCAGCCAAGATTTGGCGGGCCCGAACACCGGGGAGCTGTTTTTT | CASSQDLAGPNTGELFF
NA | TRBJ2-7 | TRBV5-1 | NA | TGCGCCAGCAGCCCGCGGGTAGCACAAATCTACGAGCAGTACTTC | CASSPRVAQIYEQYF
many | TRBJ1-2 | TRBV11-2 | NA | TGTGCCAGCAGCTTAGGAGGCGGGTTTAGTGACTATGGCTACACCTTC | CASSLGGGFSDYGYTF
few | TRBJ2-5 | TRBV7-2 | TRBD2 | TGTGCCAGCAGCCTAACTAGCGGGGCGCAAGAGACCCAGTACTTC | CASSLTSGAQETQYF
few | TRBJ1-6 | TRBV4-3 | TRBD1 | TGCGCCAGCAGCCTAGGGACAGGTTCGGATTCACCCCTCCACTTT | CASSLGTGSDSPLHF
NA | TRBJ2-2 | TRBV5-6 | TRBD1 | TGTGCCAGCAGCCGCGGACAGGGTTACACCGGGGAGCTGTTTTTT | CASSRGQGYTGELFF
few | TRBJ2-3 | TRBV9 | NA | TGTGCCAGCAGCGTAGCCGGTGGTCGGACAGATACGCAGTATTTT | CASSVAGGRTDTQYF
NA | TRBJ2-6 | TRBV5-4 | TRBD2 | TGTGCCAGCAGCGACCCCCGGGGGGGTAGTGGGGCCAACGTCCTGACTTTC | CASSDPRGGSGANVLTF
NA | TRBJ2-1 | TRBV6-2/TRBV6-3 | TRBD2 | TGTGCCAGCAGTGGACTAGCGGGAGGGCACATCCAACAGTTCTTC | CASSGLAGGHIQQFF
few | TRBJ2-1 | TRBV4-3 | NA | TGCGCCAGCAGCCAAGATCGGACAGCGGGGAACTACAATGAGCAGTTCTTC | CASSQDRTAGNYNEQFF
NA | TRBJ2-3 | TRBV24-1 | TRBD1 | TGTGCCACCAGTGATGGGACAGGGGATACTATATCTTCTACGCAGTATTTT | CATSDGTGDTISSTQYF
NA | TRBJ2-1 | TRBV29-1 | NA | TGCAGCGTTGAAGATGGGGGACAAGCGCTCCATGAGCAGTTCTTC | CSVEDGGQALHEQFF
many | TRBJ1-6 | TRBV28 | NA | TGTGCCAGCAGTTCTGTGGGACGGGTTAATTCACCCCTCCACTTT | CASSSVGRVNSPLHF
NA | TRBJ2-7 | TRBV28 | NA | TGTGCCAGCAGTCTGCGGGCCGCGCTACAGGACGAGCAGTACTTC | CASSLRAALQDEQYF
many | TRBJ2-4 | TRBV29-1 | TRBD1 | TGCAGCGCTTCCAATCGGGACAGGGAGACTCACTCAGACATTCAGTACTTC | CSASNRDRETHSDIQYF
many | TRBJ1-2 | TRBV29-1 | TRBD1 | TGCAGCGTAAACCCACAGGGGGCCCTCTACACCTTC | CSVNPQGALYTF
NA | TRBJ2-2 | TRBV10-3 | NA | TGTGCCACCCATTCCTCGGGCGGGGAGCTGTTTTTT | CATHSSGGELFF
NA | TRBJ2-1 | TRBV13 | NA | TGTGCCAGCAGTTACAGCGGGTTCTACAATGAGCAGTTCTTC | CASSYSGFYNEQFF
few | TRBJ2-1 | TRBV14 | NA | TGTGCCAGCAGCCAAGATTACGGGAGTGTTTACAATGAGCAGTTCTTC | CASSQDYGSVYNEQFF
few | TRBJ1-2 | TRBV11-2 | NA | TGTGCCAGCAGCCCCCGGTCAGGGAACTATGGCTACACCTTC | CASSPRSGNYGYTF
few | TRBJ1-1 | TRBV20-1 | TRBD1 | TGCAGTGCTAGGACCAGGGGGCAAAACACTGAAGCTTTCTTT | CSARTRGQNTEAFF
few | TRBJ1-5 | TRBV24-1 | NA | TGTGCCACCAGTGATTCCCGTACTCAGCCCCAGCATTTT | CATSDSRTQPQHF
few | TRBJ2-2 | TRBV24-1 | TRBD1 | TGTGCCACCAGTGATCAACGGCGACAGGGGGCCACCGGGGAGCTGTTTTTT | CATSDQRRQGATGELFF
few | TRBJ1-5 | TRBV4-2 | NA | TGTGCCAGCAGCCAAGCCTTAGGCAATCAGCCCCAGCATTTT | CASSQALGNQPQHF
many | TRBJ1-1 | TRBV12-3/TRBV12-4 | NA | TGTGCCAGCAGCCTCACAGGGACCGGCGGAGCTTTCTTT | CASSLTGTGGAFF
many | TRBJ2-5 | TRBV6-2/TRBV6-3 | NA | TGTGCCAGCAGTTACAACCCCAAGGGGACGGGCTCTCGAGAGACCCAGTACTTC | CASSYNPKGTGSRETQYF
few | TRBJ1-4 | TRBV14 | NA | TGTGCCAGCAGCCAAGGAGGAGCGATTAACCCAACTAATGAAAAACTGTTTTTT | CASSQGGAINPTNEKLFF
NA | TRBJ1-5 | TRBV5-1 | NA | TGCGCCAGCAGCTGCGACAGATATAGCAATCAGCCCCAGCATTTT | CASSCDRYSNQPQHF
NA | TRBJ2-6 | TRBV27 | NA | TGTGCCAGCAGTTTATTAGGGGGGATTTCTGGGGCCAACGTCCTGAATTTC | CASSLLGGISGANVLNF
NA | TRBJ2-2 | TRBV12-3/TRBV12-4 | TRBD1 | TGTGCCAGCAGTTCTCGGGGACAGGGCCCCGGGGAGCTGTTTTTT | CASSSRGQGPGELFF
few | TRBJ2-3 | TRBV7-2 | NA | TGTGCCAGCAGCGCCTCAAATACGCAGTATTTT | CASSASNTQYF
few | TRBJ2-6 | TRBV11-2 | TRBD2 | TGTGCCAGCAGCCGACTAGCGGGAGGGATCAACGTCCTGACTTTC | CASSRLAGGINVLTF